One sample yielded the 14 T cell receptor beta chains listed below, sequenced in a study of shared clonotypes between healthy human individuals. The method was immunoSEQ multiplex PCR; TCRdb's version includes in-frame clones alone and lacks a portion of them. Among 2 million to 2.5 million clones listed, 93% were seen once. The sequenced sample consisted of naive CD4+ T cells from PBMCs. The subset is: CD45RA+ positively selected. The receptors come from a young man in good health. Some clones in this sample may be carry-over from other donors' samples.

This rearrangement joins TRBV18 to TRBJ1-4; perhaps TRBD1 as D (5 bases). The CDR3 has 14 amino acids. Germline CDR1 reads KGHSH; CDR2 reads LQKENI. The V end was cut by 5 bases, the J end by 4 bases, with 11 bases between. The DNA of the CDR3 is TGTGCCAGCTCAGCTCAGGGTGGTAATGAAAAACTGTTTTTT. Protein product: CASSAQGGNEKLFF.

This clone showed up just once. This CDR3 is also generated by other DNA sequences in the sample. This sequence joins TRBV5-1 and TRBJ2-1, with TRBD1 identical over 9 bases. Germline values: CDR1 SGHRS, CDR2 YFSETQ. CDR3 size: 14 residues. With 0 bases clipped from V and 7 bases from J, the junction kept 2 bases outside the gene matches. The CDR3 protein is CASSLGGQGNEQFF. CDR3 sequence (DNA): TGCGCCAGCAGCTTGGGTGGACAGGGGAATGAGCAGTTCTTC.

The chain joins TRBV10-2 to TRBJ2-7, with D maybe TRBD1 (6 bases). V was trimmed by 6 bases and J by 5 bases, leaving 14 bases between them. The CDR3 sequence is 13 residues long. The germline V gene encodes CDR1 WSHSY and CDR2 SAAADI. CDR3 sequence reads: CASRGAAYHEQYF. The DNA of the CDR3 is TGCGCCAGCAGGGGGGCAGCTTACCACGAGCAGTACTTC.

V gene TRBV7-9 combines with J gene TRBJ2-4; tentatively, D is TRBD1 (6 bases). CDR3 length: 15 residues. Trimming removed 5 bases from V and 9 bases from J, with 20 bases in between. Germline loops: CDR1 SEHNR, CDR2 FQNEAQ (reference sequence). The CDR3, as DNA: TGTGCCAGCAGCCAAGGACAGATCGTAGATGTCATTCAGTACTTC. Amino acid sequence: CASSQGQIVDVIQYF.

This sequence joins TRBV11-2 and TRBJ2-2; D call uncertain. Trimming took off 1 base at V and 0 bases at J, with 9 bases between the two ends. The CDR3 is 16 residues long. Germline CDR1 SGHAT, CDR2 FQNNGV. The CDR3 DNA reads TGTGCCAGCAGCTTAGTACTCCTCGCGAACACCGGGGAGCTGTTTTTT. Amino acids: CASSLVLLANTGELFF.

Notes on this clone: The identical CDR3 is also encoded by other nucleotide sequences in the sample. The rearrangement uses TRBV2 and TRBJ1-2; maybe TRBD1 (5 bases). Germline CDR1 is SNHLY and CDR2 is FYNNEI. The V and J ends lost 2 bases and 2 bases respectively, with 9 bases between them. The CDR3 is made up of 14 amino acids. CDR3 DNA: TGTGCCAGCAGTGAACTCAGGGCAAACTATGGCTACACCTTC. Its protein product is CASSELRANYGYTF. Looking up the rest from reference TRBV2 and TRBJ1-2 gives the full variable domain: EPEVTQTPSHQVTQMGQEVILRCVPISNHLYFYWYRQILGQKVEFLVSFYNNEISEKSEIFDDQFSVERPDGSNFTLKIRSTKLEDSAMYFCASSELRANYGYTFGSGTRLTVV.

The chain employs TRBV6-5 and TRBJ1-4; possible D gene TRBD1, 5 bases. Trimming took 9 bases from V and 4 from J, leaving 12 bases between them. CDR1 and CDR2 from the germline V gene are MNHEY and SVGAGI. This CDR3 contains 13 residues. CDR3 DNA: TGTGCCAGTGCTCGGGACGTTAATGAAAAACTGTTTTTT. Translating gives CASARDVNEKLFF.

The genes are TRBV7-2 and TRBJ2-1; D possibly corresponds to TRBD2 (6 bases). Trimming took off 8 bases at V and 1 base at J, with 12 bases between the two ends. Germline values: CDR1 SGHTA, CDR2 FQGNSA. There are 14 residues in the CDR3. The CDR3 is CASRRGGSYNEQFF. The CDR3 DNA follows: TGTGCCAGCCGGAGGGGCGGTTCCTACAATGAGCAGTTCTTC.

The chain joins TRBV7-9 to TRBJ2-2; D assignment may be TRBD1 or TRBD2 (5 bases each). V was trimmed by 5 bases and J by 6 bases, leaving 7 bases between them. The CDR3 totals 12 residues. Germline loops: CDR1 SEHNR, CDR2 FQNEAQ (reference sequence). The CDR3 coding sequence is TGTGCCAGCAGCGGGGACGCCGGGGAGCTGTTTTTT. It translates to CASSGDAGELFF.

About this clone: Distinct nucleotide sequences in the sample also encode this CDR3. V usage is TRBV10-3 and J usage is TRBJ2-2; perhaps TRBD2 as D (6 bases). V shed 2 bases and J shed 5 bases, with 6 bases lying between them. CDR3 length: 13 residues. Germline assignment: CDR1 ENHRY and CDR2 SYGVKD. The CDR3 DNA reads TGTGCCATCAGTGAGGGGGGGACCGGGGAGCTGTTTTTT. It codes for CAISEGGTGELFF.

The chain links TRBV7-2 to TRBJ2-1; D possibly uses TRBD1 or TRBD2 (5 bases each). Trimming left V 5 bases short and J 0 bases short, with 14 bases between. Germline loops: CDR1 SGHTA, CDR2 FQGNSA. The CDR3 is 16 residues long. The CDR3 loop reads CASSPFRGRSYNEQFF. The CDR3 coding sequence is TGTGCCAGCAGCCCCTTCCGGGGCCGCTCCTACAATGAGCAGTTCTTC.

The V call is TRBV7-9, the J call TRBJ2-5, with TRBD2 matching over 14 bases. The ends lost 5 bases at V and 1 base at J; junction bases unmatched: 3. CDR3 length equals 16 residues. Germline V lookup: CDR1 SEHNR, CDR2 FQNEAQ (reference sequence). In DNA form, the CDR3 reads TGTGCCAGCAGCCCAGGACTAGCGGGAGGCCAAGAGACCCAGTACTTC. It yields the protein CASSPGLAGGQETQYF.

J is TRBJ1-2 and V is TRBV10-3; perhaps TRBD1 as D (6 bases). CDR1 and CDR2 (germline): ENHRY, SYGVKD. V was cut by 6 bases and J by 3 bases, with 11 bases left in between. This CDR3 is 13 amino acids long. This chain's CDR3 is CAIRGGADYGYTF. CDR3 coding DNA: TGTGCCATCAGAGGGGGGGCTGACTATGGCTACACCTTC.

This sequence joins TRBV7-8 and TRBJ1-1; a weak D match, TRBD1 (6 bases). CDR3 size: 14 residues. V shed 6 bases and J shed 4 bases, with 15 bases lying between them. Germline loops: CDR1 SGHVS, CDR2 FQNEAQ. This chain's CDR3 is CASSKQGRGTEAFF. In nucleotides, the CDR3 is TGTGCCAGCAGTAAACAGGGTCGAGGCACTGAAGCTTTCTTT.